This passage covers 10 T cell receptor beta chains from one sample sequenced in a study of cytomegalovirus exposure and HLA in healthy donors. The PCR made use of 60 Vbeta and 13 Jbeta primers. Data came from immunoSEQ multiplex PCR; TCRdb stores just in-frame clones and leaves some out. The table includes roughly 150,000 clones, roughly 83% detected once. Sequencing was carried out using PBMCs. All receptors derive from a woman between 18 and 29 years old in good health and CMV-seronegative.

The chain is built from TRBV30 and TRBJ2-7, with a weak D call TRBD1 (6 bases). The CDR3 loop spans 12 amino acids. The V gene's germline CDR1 is GTSNPN and CDR2 SVGIG (reference sequence). V was pared by 3 bases and J by 3 bases, with 9 bases between. CDR3 sequence: CAWREQGYEQYF. CDR3 sequence (DNA): TGTGCCTGGAGAGAACAGGGCTACGAGCAGTACTTC. Full variable domain (missing parts from reference TRBV30 and TRBJ2-7): SQTIHQWPATLVQPVGSPLSLECTVEGTSNPNLYWYRQAAGRGLQLLFYSVGIGQISSEVPQNLSASRPQDRQFILSSKKLLLSDSGFYLCAWREQGYEQYFGPGTRLTVT.

The chain recombines TRBV7-9 with TRBJ2-7; tentative D call: TRBD1 (6 bases). Germline CDR1 is SEHNR and CDR2 is FQNEAQ (reference sequence). The CDR3 spans 16 residues. V was cut by 4 bases and J by 0 bases, with 16 bases left in between. CDR3: CASSSIETGSSYEQYF. The CDR3 bases are TGTGCCAGCAGCTCGATAGAAACAGGGTCCTCCTACGAGCAGTACTTC. The entire variable domain, with the rest obtained from reference TRBV7-9 and TRBJ2-7, is as follows: DTGVSQNPRHKITKRGQNVTFRCDPISEHNRLYWYRQTLGQGPEFLTYFQNEAQLEKSRLLSDRFSAERPKGSFSTLEIQRTEQGDSAMYLCASSSIETGSSYEQYFGPGTRLTVT.

The chain combines TRBV15 with TRBJ1-2; unclear D gene. Trimming removed 1 base at V and 4 bases at J, with 10 bases between. CDR3 length: 14 amino acids. Germline lookup yields CDR1 LNHNV and CDR2 YYDKDF (reference sequence). Here the CDR3 reads CATSRAGGSYGYTF. The CDR3 DNA is TGTGCCACCAGCAGAGCCGGCGGCTCCTATGGCTACACCTTC. Full variable domain (remainder filled in from reference TRBV15 and TRBJ1-2): DAMVIQNPRYQVTQFGKPVTLSCSQTLNHNVMYWYQQKSSQAPKLLFHYYDKDFNNEADTPDNFQSRRPNTSFCFLDIRSPGLGDTAMYLCATSRAGGSYGYTFGSGTRLTVV.

The sample holds one count of this clone. The chain has TRBV15 and TRBJ1-1; the D gene is possibly TRBD1 (6 bases). There are 14 residues in the CDR3. The V gene lost 1 base and the J gene lost 1 base, with 7 bases spanning the gap. Looked up from germline, CDR1 is LNHNV and CDR2 is YYDKDF (reference sequence). CDR3 DNA sequence: TGTGCCACCAGCAGAGTGGACAGGAACACTGAAGCTTTCTTT. Its translation: CATSRVDRNTEAFF.

This chain connects TRBV5-8 to TRBJ2-6, with D possibly TRBD2 on 5 matching bases. The germline gives CDR1 SGHTS, CDR2 YDEGEE. The CDR3 has 15 amino acids. Between the trimmed V and J ends, which lost 4 bases and 4 bases, there was a span of 12 bases. The chain's CDR3 is CASSPGSVGANVLTF. CDR3 nucleotide sequence: TGTGCCAGCAGCCCGGGGAGCGTCGGGGCCAACGTCCTGACTTTC.

The V gene is TRBV9, the J gene TRBJ1-4, with 7 bases aligning to TRBD1. There are 14 residues in the CDR3. Germline trimming cut 5 bases from V and 4 bases from J; bases unmatched to any gene: 5. Germline CDR1 SGDLS, CDR2 YYNGEE. This chain's CDR3 is CASRPGQNNEKLFF. For the CDR3, the DNA is TGTGCCAGCAGACCGGGACAGAATAATGAAAAACTGTTTTTT. The complete variable domain, with remaining parts taken from reference TRBV9 and TRBJ1-4, reads DSGVTQTPKHLITATGQRVTLRCSPRSGDLSVYWYQQSLDQGLQFLIQYYNGEERAKGNILERFSAQQFPDLHSELNLSSLELGDSALYFCASRPGQNNEKLFFGSGTQLSVL.

This chain uses TRBV10-3 with TRBJ1-4; TRBD1 aligns across 7 bases. The CDR3 is 13 amino acids. Losses at the gene ends were 11 bases for V and 5 bases for J; bases not matched to a gene: 8. Germline V gene sequence: CDR1 ENHRY, CDR2 SYGVKD. CDR3 nucleotide sequence: TGTGCCGCCCGAGGGACAGAGAATGAAAAACTGTTTTTT. Translation: CAARGTENEKLFF.

This clone turned up a few times. The V call is TRBV18, the J call TRBJ1-2; 9 bases match TRBD1. The CDR3 totals 14 residues. Trimming at V came to 6 bases and at J to 4 bases, leaving 6 bases not matched to a gene. Germline values: CDR1 KGHSH, CDR2 LQKENI. CDR3 in amino acids: CASSTGGTSYGYTF. CDR3 DNA: TGTGCCAGCTCTACAGGGGGCACTAGCTATGGCTACACCTTC. Full variable domain (outside the CDR3, taken from reference TRBV18 and TRBJ1-2): NAGVMQNPRHLVRRRGQEARLRCSPMKGHSHVYWYRQLPEEGLKFMVYLQKENIIDESGMPKERFSAEFPKEGPSILRIQQVVRGDSAAYFCASSTGGTSYGYTFGSGTRLTVV.

This clone was seen only a few times. This CDR3 is CASSLGSFEYF. CDR3 DNA: TGTGCCAGCAGCTTAGGTTCTTTTGAGTACTTC. The rearrangement uses TRBV11-2 and TRBJ2-4; no clear D gene. The CDR3 length is 11 residues. Looked up from germline, CDR1 is SGHAT and CDR2 is FQNNGV. With 1 base removed from V and 14 bases from J, the gap between germline ends came to 9 bases.

There are a few counts of this clone. The V gene is TRBV19, the J gene TRBJ2-5, with a tentative D call TRBD2 (6 bases). The CDR3 loop spans 16 amino acids. Looked up from germline, CDR1 is LNHDA and CDR2 is SQIVND (reference sequence). V shed 1 base and J shed 5 bases, with 17 bases lying between them. The CDR3 loop is CASSIAGLAFGETQYF. The CDR3, as DNA: TGTGCCAGTAGTATAGCCGGTCTAGCGTTTGGGGAGACCCAGTACTTC.